This entry lists 3 T cell receptor beta chains sequenced from one sample in a study of post-analysis software for immune sequencing data. Study observations and caveats: Roughly 5 TRBV segments (TRBV5-6, TRBV5-1 and TRBV20-1 among them) occurred more frequently in patients than in controls.

Every TCR beta cDNA library bore unique molecular identifiers. MiXCR was run by TCRdb on the PCR reads, yielding one entry per CDR3 protein. The table has about 500,000 distinct CDR3 sequences, roughly 45% seen once. Their specific antigens are unknown. The sample comprised blood. These receptors came from a girl aged 5-17 years with multiple sclerosis.

This clonotype was observed a few times. CDR3 sequence: CSVASGFTYEQYF. The CDR3 DNA is TGCAGCGTTGCTAGCGGGTTTACCTACGAGCAGTACTTC. This chain joins TRBV29-1 and TRBJ2-7; TRBD2 aligns across 8 bases. Germline V gives CDR1 SQVTM, CDR2 ANQGSEA. The CDR3 spans 13 residues. V was clipped by 4 bases and J by 2 bases; unmatched bases: 4.

In nucleotides, the CDR3 is TGTGCCAGCAGCGTGGGACAGACCTACGAGCAGTACTTC. Protein sequence: CASSVGQTYEQYF. This chain connects TRBV9 to TRBJ2-7, with TRBD1 matching over 7 bases. Germline lookup yields CDR1 SGDLS and CDR2 YYNGEE. The CDR3 contains 13 residues. The junction had 1 base not matched to a gene; V was cut back by 2 bases and J by 2 bases. The full variable domain, completed using reference TRBV9 and TRBJ2-7, is DSGVTQTPKHLITATGQRVTLRCSPRSGDLSVYWYQQSLDQGLQFLIQYYNGEERAKGNILERFSAQQFPDLHSELNLSSLELGDSALYFCASSVGQTYEQYFGPGTRLTVT.

This clonotype was detected only once. The chain employs TRBV12-3 or TRBV12-4 and TRBJ2-1, with 9 bases that match TRBD2. The CDR3 runs to 14 residues. Germline trimming cut 6 bases from V and 12 bases from J; bases unmatched to any gene: 12. CDR3 bases: TGTGCCAGCAGCAGCAGCGGGAGGAGCTATGGGCAGTTCTTC. This translates into CASSSSGRSYGQFF.